The rows below give T cell receptor beta chains drawn from one sample of a study of cytomegalovirus exposure and HLA in healthy donors. TCRdb's table, derived via immunoSEQ multiplex PCR, lists solely in-frame clones and lacks some. The data show 80,000 or so clones, 70% to 80% seen once. Sequenced material: PBMCs. The receptors derive from a man aged 45-60 years in good health and CMV-seropositive. Both conserved end residues are part of each CDR3. A D gene is named only where the DNA matches it firmly. Expanded clones are given a class, and other clones once, few, many or no size at all.

v_call,clone_size,j_call,d_call,cdr3_aa,cdr3_nt
TRBV7-6,-,TRBJ2-7,TRBD1,CASSYRDRSPEQYF,TGTGCCAGCAGCTACCGGGACAGGTCCCCCGAGCAGTACTTC
TRBV7-2,-,TRBJ1-2,-,CASSFSGVGYTF,TGTGCCAGCAGCTTTTCAGGGGTTGGCTACACCTTC
TRBV10-3,-,TRBJ2-7,TRBD2,CAISESRRLAGDEQYF,TGTGCCATCAGTGAGTCGAGGAGACTAGCGGGAGATGAGCAGTACTTC
TRBV9,-,TRBJ1-2,TRBD1,CASSVNNRDRYGYTF,TGTGCCAGCAGCGTAAACAACCGGGACAGATATGGCTACACCTTC
TRBV6-4,-,TRBJ2-1,TRBD2,CASSEGAGDRVEQFF,TGTGCCAGCAGTGAAGGAGCGGGAGATAGGGTTGAGCAGTTCTTC
TRBV9,few,TRBJ1-1,-,CASSLGINTEAFF,TGTGCCAGCAGCCTTGGCATTAACACTGAAGCTTTCTTT
TRBV30,-,TRBJ2-3,-,CAWDSSSTDTQYF,TGTGCCTGGGACAGTTCTAGCACAGATACGCAGTATTTT
TRBV27,-,TRBJ2-1,TRBD2,CASSLYASGNEQFF,TGTGCCAGCAGTTTATACGCTAGCGGGAATGAGCAGTTCTTC
TRBV5-4,-,TRBJ2-3,TRBD2,CASSREGVADTQYF,TGTGCCAGCAGCCGGGAGGGGGTCGCAGATACGCAGTATTTT
TRBV29-1,-,TRBJ2-3,-,CSVARGTDTQYF,TGCAGCGTTGCTAGAGGCACAGATACGCAGTATTTT
TRBV27,-,TRBJ2-2,TRBD2,CASSSPNTQGLAGELFF,TGTGCCAGCAGTTCACCCAATACACAGGGACTAGCCGGGGAGCTGTTTTTT
TRBV27,-,TRBJ2-1,TRBD2,CASSFLGLASGRIEQFF,TGTGCCAGCAGTTTTTTGGGCTTGGCTAGCGGGAGGATTGAGCAGTTCTTC
TRBV27,-,TRBJ2-7,TRBD1,CASSVGTGTYEQYF,TGTGCCAGCAGTGTCGGGACAGGGACCTACGAGCAGTACTTC
TRBV6-6,-,TRBJ1-5,TRBD1,CASVTGTNQPQHF,TGTGCCAGCGTGACAGGGACCAATCAGCCCCAGCATTTT
TRBV27,-,TRBJ2-1,-,CASSQGLNNEQFF,TGTGCCAGCTCCCAGGGGCTTAACAATGAGCAGTTCTTC
TRBV7-6,-,TRBJ1-4,-,CASSSGGEKLFF,TGTGCCAGCAGCTCGGGGGGGGAAAAACTGTTTTTT
TRBV27,-,TRBJ2-2,TRBD1,CASRPGGSGNGELFF,TGTGCCAGCAGGCCAGGGGGCTCAGGCAACGGGGAGCTGTTTTTT
TRBV14,-,TRBJ1-2,-,CASSPSPMRGLDYGYTF,TGTGCCAGCAGCCCCTCCCCCATGCGGGGGCTCGACTATGGCTACACCTTC
TRBV11-3,-,TRBJ2-7,TRBD2,CASSLGRLADYEQYF,TGTGCCAGCAGCTTAGGCCGACTAGCGGACTACGAGCAGTACTTC
TRBV29-1,-,TRBJ1-1,TRBD1,CSVERQGNTEAFF,TGCAGCGTTGAAAGACAGGGGAACACTGAAGCTTTCTTT
TRBV7-9,few,TRBJ2-6,-,CSSSGTTGSERGANVLTF,TGTTCCAGCAGCGGTACAACAGGGTCCGAGAGGGGGGCCAACGTCCTGACTTTC
TRBV29-1,-,TRBJ2-2,TRBD2,CSVAREREVKGGELFF,TGCAGCGTTGCCAGGGAGCGGGAGGTGAAAGGCGGGGAGCTGTTTTTT
TRBV7-9,-,TRBJ2-1,-,CSSSSRQPRSYNEQFF,TGTTCCAGCAGTTCGAGGCAGCCGAGATCCTACAATGAGCAGTTCTTC
TRBV20-1,-,TRBJ2-1,TRBD2,CSASSSGSVFF,TGCAGTGCTAGCTCCAGCGGGAGTGTCTTCTTC
TRBV15,-,TRBJ2-7,TRBD2,CATSRVGGLAASYEQYF,TGTGCCACCAGCAGAGTGGGGGGACTAGCGGCATCCTACGAGCAGTACTTC
TRBV23-1,-,TRBJ1-3,TRBD1,CASSHQTRDSDGNTIYF,TGCGCCAGCAGTCACCAGACCCGGGACAGTGATGGAAACACCATATATTTT
TRBV10-3,once,TRBJ2-2,-,CAISDWSFGGGELFF,TGTGCCATCAGTGATTGGTCGTTCGGAGGCGGGGAGCTGTTTTTT
TRBV4-1,-,TRBJ2-7,-,CASSQGWGELTYEQYF,TGCGCCAGCAGCCAAGGCTGGGGCGAACTTACCTACGAGCAGTACTTC
TRBV5-4,-,TRBJ2-7,TRBD2,CASSSPRLAGGPSWQYF,TGTGCCAGCAGCAGCCCGAGACTAGCGGGAGGGCCGAGTTGGCAGTACTTC
TRBV5-4,-,TRBJ2-5,TRBD2,CASSSLAGVHETQYF,TGTGCCAGCAGTTCTCTAGCGGGAGTCCACGAGACCCAGTACTTC
TRBV11-2,few,TRBJ2-7,TRBD1,CASSSNRGRYEQYF,TGTGCCAGCAGCTCGAACAGGGGGCGTTACGAGCAGTACTTC